Detailed here is one T cell receptor beta chain. There are 14 residues in the CDR3. V was clipped by 1 base and J by 3 bases, with 4 bases between them. Germline lookup yields CDR1 LGHDT and CDR2 YNNKEL (reference sequence). The sample is drawn from a study of blood T cell repertoires in COVID-19. TCRdb keeps only in-frame clones here, not all; method: immunoSEQ multiplex PCR. The sample holds roughly 240,000 clones, 70% to 85% seen once. The sequenced sample consisted of peripheral blood. This TCR was sampled from a woman of 80 years or more with acute or convalescent COVID-19. This sequence joins TRBV3-1 (or the pseudogene TRBV3-2) and TRBJ1-6; D is undetermined. The CDR3 spells CASSQAYYNSPLHF. The DNA of the CDR3 is TGTGCCAGCAGCCAAGCTTACTATAATTCACCCCTCCACTTT.